The 15 T cell receptor beta chains in this list originate from one sample, sequenced in a study of T cell responses to AZD1222 COVID-19 vaccine. Here immunoSEQ multiplex PCR was the method, and the copy in TCRdb shows in-frame clones only, minus some. Of tens of thousands of clones detected, 90% appear once; the ten largest clones hold more than 4%. Sample: peripheral blood, taken on day 0 of AZD1222 vaccination. These receptor sequences come from an adult in good health.

V is TRBV3-1 (or the pseudogene TRBV3-2) and J is TRBJ1-5; no definite D call. The CDR3 consists of 15 residues. Between the trimmed V and J ends, which lost 0 bases and 3 bases, there was a span of 9 bases. CDR1 is LGHDT and CDR2 is YNNKEL in the germline V gene (reference sequence). The CDR3 DNA reads as TGTGCCAGCAGCCAAGATACGTCGGACAATCAGCCCCAGCATTTT. Amino acid sequence: CASSQDTSDNQPQHF.

The chain combines TRBV7-9 with TRBJ1-3; no reliable D call. Germline values: CDR1 SEHNR, CDR2 FQNEAQ (reference sequence). The CDR3 extends over 14 amino acids. The ends were cut back, 3 bases at V and 7 bases at J, with 13 bases in the middle. The CDR3 DNA sequence: TGTGCCAGCAGCTTTGGTCTCCGGGTGAACACCATATATTTT. This encodes CASSFGLRVNTIYF.

This clone was counted only a few times. The chain recombines TRBV2 with TRBJ2-3, with a possible D match to TRBD1 (5 bases). The germline V and J ends were trimmed by 2 bases and 3 bases, with 12 bases remaining between them. Germline loops: CDR1 SNHLY, CDR2 FYNNEI. There are 15 residues in the CDR3. CDR3 coding DNA: TGTGCCAGCAGTGAACTTCAGGGTGGGACAGATACGCAGTATTTT. It yields the protein CASSELQGGTDTQYF.

The chain joins TRBV6-5 to TRBJ1-6; 10 nucleotides line up with TRBD1. Germline trimming cut 6 bases from V and 9 bases from J; bases unmatched to any gene: 8. Germline V gene sequence: CDR1 MNHEY, CDR2 SVGAGI. The CDR3 totals 15 residues. The CDR3 protein is CASSPGTGATSPLHF. Written as DNA, the CDR3 is TGTGCCAGCAGCCCCGGGACAGGGGCAACTTCACCCCTCCACTTT.

V usage is TRBV7-3 and J usage is TRBJ1-1, with TRBD1 as a possible D gene (5 bases). Per germline, CDR1 SGHTA and CDR2 FQGTGA. V shed 4 bases and J shed 12 bases, with 18 bases lying between them. The CDR3 length is 13 residues. The CDR3: CASSSQGGEGTFF. The CDR3 region has the DNA TGTGCCAGCAGCTCCCAGGGAGGGGAGGGGACTTTCTTT.

The genes are TRBV24-1 and TRBJ1-2, with D possibly being TRBD1 (6 bases). V was cut by 10 bases and J by 8 bases, with 19 bases left in between. The CDR3 contains 13 residues. Per germline, CDR1 KGHDR and CDR2 SFDVKD. The CDR3 region has the DNA TGTGCCACGCAACAGGGAGGGATGGGAGGCTACACCTTC. Translation gives CATQQGGMGGYTF.

The chain uses TRBV24-1 and TRBJ1-2, with 9 nucleotides matching TRBD1. J was trimmed by 6 bases and V by 6 bases; bases with no gene match: 7. The CDR3 runs 14 residues. Germline lookup yields CDR1 KGHDR and CDR2 SFDVKD. This CDR3 is CATSRGQGKDGYTF. CDR3 in DNA: TGTGCCACCAGTAGAGGACAGGGGAAGGATGGCTACACCTTC.

The chain uses TRBV5-1 and TRBJ1-1; D possibly corresponds to TRBD1 (6 bases). Trimming cost V 0 bases and J 6 bases, with 18 bases left between them. CDR3 length equals 16 residues. Germline assignment: CDR1 SGHRS and CDR2 YFSETQ. CDR3 in amino acids: CASSLAEGRGLAEAFF. The CDR3, as DNA: TGCGCCAGCAGCTTGGCCGAAGGACGGGGGCTCGCTGAAGCTTTCTTT.

V and J are TRBV10-3 and TRBJ2-7, with TRBD1 matching 9 bases. The CDR3 runs to 15 residues. Germline V gene data show CDR1 as ENHRY and CDR2 as SYGVKD. The trim removed 0 bases at V and 5 bases at J, leaving 5 bases unmatched. The chain's CDR3 is CAISESTGQGHEQYF. The CDR3 nucleotides read TGTGCCATCAGTGAGTCGACGGGACAGGGACACGAGCAGTACTTC.

The chain employs TRBV20-1 and TRBJ1-2; tentative D call: TRBD1 (5 bases). This CDR3 has 10 residues. Germline V gene lookup returns CDR1 DFQATT and CDR2 SNEGSKA (reference sequence). DNA of the CDR3: TGCAGCTGGGGGAACTATGGCTACACCTTC. Amino acid sequence: CSWGNYGYTF.

This clone occurred once. The chain links TRBV7-9 to TRBJ1-1; 7 bases map to TRBD1. The V segment lost 5 bases and the J segment 4 bases; nucleotides outside the gene matches: 4. Germline V lookup: CDR1 SEHNR, CDR2 FQNEAQ (reference sequence). The CDR3 has 13 amino acids. The CDR3 coding sequence is TGTGCCAGCAGCATGTCAGGGGGCACTGAAGCTTTCTTT. It encodes CASSMSGGTEAFF.

The chain is built from TRBV7-2 and TRBJ2-5; 11 nucleotides line up with TRBD2. V dropped 3 bases and J dropped 0; count of bases not matched to a gene: 3. Germline V CDR1 and CDR2: SGHTA, FQGNSA. The CDR3 is made up of 16 amino acids. This CDR3 is CASSFLAGGYQETQYF. The CDR3 coding sequence is TGTGCCAGCAGCTTTCTAGCGGGAGGTTACCAAGAGACCCAGTACTTC.

V and J are TRBV3-1 (or the pseudogene TRBV3-2) and TRBJ2-1; D not certain. V was pared by 0 bases and J by 10 bases, with 7 bases between. The germline gives CDR1 LGHDT, CDR2 YNNKEL (reference sequence). This CDR3 is built from 12 residues. This CDR3 reads CASSQDLEEQFF. As DNA, the CDR3 is TGTGCCAGCAGCCAAGATTTGGAAGAGCAGTTCTTC.

J is TRBJ1-4 and V is TRBV6-5, with D perhaps TRBD1 (6 bases). Germline V gene lookup returns CDR1 MNHEY and CDR2 SVGAGI. The germline V and J ends were trimmed by 4 bases and 6 bases, with 12 bases remaining between them. There are 14 residues in the CDR3. The chain's CDR3 is CASSSRTEDEKLFF. As DNA, the CDR3 is TGTGCCAGCAGTTCCCGGACAGAGGATGAAAAACTGTTTTTT.

The V gene is TRBV30, the J gene TRBJ1-4, with TRBD1 as a possible D gene (6 bases). V lost 2 bases and J lost 8, with 18 bases in between. Germline V lookup: CDR1 GTSNPN, CDR2 SVGIG (reference sequence). This CDR3 region has 15 residues. CDR3 protein: CAWSPGQQGREKLFF. For the CDR3, the DNA is TGTGCCTGGAGTCCGGGGCAGCAGGGGAGAGAAAAACTGTTTTTT.